Presented here are 18 T cell receptor beta chains from one specimen sequenced in a study of beta chain features in type 1 diabetes. Expressed TCRB transcripts were sequenced because the entire RNA isolate underwent reverse transcription. Only in-frame clones appear in the TCRdb table, and some are missing; sequencing was by immunoSEQ multiplex PCR. The profile shows 60,000 or so clones, about 55% of them singletons. Sequencing was done on a sample of Tregs from blood. The receptors derive from a woman aged 18-29 years in good health.

This clone has just a few counts. V is TRBV10-3 and J is TRBJ2-7, with 10 bases matching TRBD2. Germline V gene data show CDR1 as ENHRY and CDR2 as SYGVKD. The CDR3 runs 15 residues. J was trimmed by 1 base and V by 10 bases; bases with no gene match: 10. The CDR3 DNA is TGTGCCACGGGACTAGCGATGCTTTCATCCTACGAGCAGTACTTC. Translating gives CATGLAMLSSYEQYF.

The rearrangement uses TRBV25-1 and TRBJ2-3, with D possibly TRBD1 on 5 matching bases. The CDR3 runs 13 residues. The V end lost 2 bases, the J end lost 3 bases, and 6 bases lay between the germline ends. CDR1 is MGHDK, CDR2 SYGVNS, per germline. The CDR3 loop reads CASSEAGTDTQYF. DNA of the CDR3: TGTGCCAGCAGTGAAGCAGGGACAGATACGCAGTATTTT.

In its sample, this clone is medium-sized. The CDR3 sequence: CASSFGLASETQYF. The CDR3 DNA sequence: TGTGCCAGCTCGTTCGGTCTAGCCAGTGAGACCCAGTACTTC. The chain links TRBV18 to TRBJ2-5; a weak D match, TRBD2 (5 bases). Germline V gene data show CDR1 as KGHSH and CDR2 as LQKENI. The CDR3 is 14 residues long. V gave up 6 bases and J gave up 5 bases, with 16 bases separating them.

This clone was seen a handful of times. V gene TRBV27 combines with J gene TRBJ2-2; no clear D. The ends were cut back, 1 base at V and 0 bases at J, with 9 bases in the middle. Germline V CDR1 and CDR2: MNHEY, SMNVEV (reference sequence). There are 16 residues in the CDR3. In nucleotides, the CDR3 is TGTGCCAGCAGTTTATTCGCAGGAACGAACACCGGGGAGCTGTTTTTT. Protein sequence: CASSLFAGTNTGELFF.

This chain joins TRBV19 and TRBJ1-3; 7 bases match TRBD1. Germline CDR1 is LNHDA and CDR2 is SQIVND (reference sequence). Losses at the gene ends were 7 bases for V and 3 bases for J; bases not matched to a gene: 6. This CDR3 is 14 amino acids long. CDR3: CASNVGGLGNTIYF. The CDR3, as DNA: TGTGCCAGTAACGTAGGGGGCCTTGGAAACACCATATATTTT.

V usage is TRBV5-1 and J usage is TRBJ1-1, with 7 positions matching TRBD1. The junction had 5 bases not matched to a gene; V was cut back by 2 bases and J by 1 base. CDR3 length: 15 amino acids. The germline gives CDR1 SGHRS, CDR2 YFSETQ. Here the CDR3 DNA reads TGCGCCAGCAGCTTTTTGGGACAGAAGAACACTGAAGCTTTCTTT. Translation gives CASSFLGQKNTEAFF.

This clone was seen a handful of times. The V call is TRBV19, the J call TRBJ1-1; 7 nucleotides match TRBD1. The CDR3 loop spans 15 amino acids. CDR1 and CDR2 from the germline V gene are LNHDA and SQIVND (reference sequence). The J segment lost 3 bases and the V segment lost 4 bases, leaving 8 bases of the junction unmatched. The CDR3 coding sequence is TGTGCCAGTAGTACACAGGGGTTGTTGTACACTGAAGCTTTCTTT. Protein: CASSTQGLLYTEAFF.

The rearrangement links TRBV9 to TRBJ2-2, with D unclear. The ends were cut back, 0 bases at V and 6 bases at J, with 9 bases in the middle. Germline CDR1 SGDLS, CDR2 YYNGEE. The CDR3 is 14 residues long. CDR3 residues: CASSVVGVPGELFF. In DNA form, the CDR3 reads TGTGCCAGCAGCGTAGTTGGAGTCCCCGGGGAGCTGTTTTTT.

The chain couples TRBV29-1 to TRBJ1-1; no reliable D call. CDR1 is SQVTM, CDR2 ANQGSEA, per germline. The length of the CDR3 is 14 residues. The germline V and J ends were trimmed by 4 bases and 1 base, with 13 bases remaining between them. CDR3 sequence (DNA): TGCAGCGTTGGTCTCCAGGTGGGGAACACTGAAGCTTTCTTT. It encodes CSVGLQVGNTEAFF.

The chain carries TRBV4-1 and TRBJ2-3, with 13 bases fitting TRBD2. CDR3 size: 17 residues. Germline CDR1 and CDR2: MGHRA and YSYEKL. V lost 4 bases, J lost 0 bases, and 4 bases stayed unmatched. CDR3: CASSRGTSGVSTDTQYF. The DNA for the CDR3 is TGCGCCAGCAGCCGTGGGACTAGCGGGGTGAGCACAGATACGCAGTATTTT.

The chain carries TRBV5-8 and TRBJ2-7, with 10 bases identical to TRBD2. The CDR3 loop spans 15 amino acids. Looked up from germline, CDR1 is SGHTS and CDR2 is YDEGEE. J gave up 0 bases and V 2 bases, and 2 bases lay outside the gene matches. The CDR3 protein is CASSFGLAASYEQYF. CDR3 nucleotide sequence: TGTGCCAGCAGCTTCGGACTAGCGGCCTCCTACGAGCAGTACTTC. Using reference TRBV5-8 and TRBJ2-7 for the parts outside the CDR3, the full variable domain is EAGVTQSPTHLIKTRGQQATLRCSPISGHTSVYWYQQALGLGLQFLLWYDEGEERNRGNFPPRFSGRQFPNYSSELNVNALELEDSALYLCASSFGLAASYEQYFGPGTRLTVT.

The chain combines TRBV5-1 with TRBJ2-1; 14 nucleotides align to TRBD2. CDR3 size: 17 residues. V lost 3 bases and J lost 2; bases outside the gene matches: 4. Germline V gene lookup returns CDR1 SGHRS and CDR2 YFSETQ. The DNA of the CDR3 is TGCGCCAGCAGCTCGGGACTAGCGGGAGTGACCTACAATGAGCAGTTCTTC. It codes for CASSSGLAGVTYNEQFF.

This rearrangement joins TRBV5-1 to TRBJ2-5, with 7 bases that match TRBD2. Germline V lookup: CDR1 SGHRS, CDR2 YFSETQ. Unmatched junction bases numbered 4, after V lost 7 bases and J lost 1 base. This CDR3 spans 13 amino acids. CDR3 in DNA: TGCGCCAGCGCGGGGGAGACCCAAGAGACCCAGTACTTC. It codes for CASAGETQETQYF.

This clone occurred a few times. V gene TRBV4-2 combines with J gene TRBJ1-2; D ambiguous. Germline CDR1 and CDR2: LGHNA and YNFKEQ. The CDR3 is made up of 15 amino acids. V lost 4 bases and J lost 3, with 15 bases in between. CDR3 bases: TGTGCCAGCAGCCGAGGAGACGGAGCGCACTATGGCTACACCTTC. Amino acids: CASSRGDGAHYGYTF.

V gene TRBV7-2 combines with J gene TRBJ1-2; D might be TRBD1 (5 bases). The CDR3 has 11 residues. CDR1 SGHTA and CDR2 FQGNSA come from the germline V gene. In nucleotides, the CDR3 is TGTTTCTTGGCAGGGAACTATGGCTACACCTTC. It specifies CFLAGNYGYTF.

The table lists this clone with a few counts. The chain has TRBV29-1 and TRBJ2-3, with D possibly matching TRBD1 (6 bases). Per the germline V gene, CDR1 is SQVTM and CDR2 is ANQGSEA. V lost 6 bases, J lost 1 base, and 8 bases lay in between. There are 12 residues in the CDR3. The CDR3 region is CSVGQGTDTQYF. The CDR3 DNA reads TGCAGCGTGGGACAAGGCACAGATACGCAGTATTTT.

This clone has only a few counts. The chain couples TRBV5-6 to TRBJ2-2; 8 bases match TRBD1. This CDR3 is 16 amino acids long. Germline loops: CDR1 SGHDT, CDR2 YYEEEE. The junction had 11 bases not matched to a gene; V was cut back by 4 bases and J by 6 bases. CDR3 amino acids: CASSLPGLDRAGELFF. DNA for the CDR3: TGTGCCAGCAGCCTCCCCGGATTGGACAGGGCCGGGGAGCTGTTTTTT.

V and J are TRBV19 and TRBJ2-3; TRBD1 matches 10 bases. J was trimmed by 5 bases and V by 5 bases; bases with no gene match: 7. Germline CDR1 reads LNHDA; CDR2 reads SQIVND (reference sequence). The CDR3 is made up of 15 amino acids. CDR3 coding DNA: TGTGCCAGTAGTCCTCGACAGGGGGCGGGAGATACGCAGTATTTT. It yields the protein CASSPRQGAGDTQYF.